This T cell receptor beta chain was captured by sequencing in a study of T cells in Graves' hyperthyroidism and ophthalmopathy. Across the study: Before any treatment, at initial diagnosis, peripheral blood was collected.

This clonotype was found many times. CDR3 size: 13 residues. The V end lost 6 bases, the J end lost 6 bases, and 15 bases lay between the germline ends. CDR1 and CDR2 (germline): SGHAT, FQNNGV. RNA transcripts served as the template for amplifying TCR beta CDR3 regions. During a first-round RT-PCR of the TCR CDR3, the HTBI primer set was used. A single record per CDR3 protein comes from TCRdb applying MiXCR to the multiplex PCR reads. The repertoire holds 350,000 to 500,000 distinct CDR3 sequences, with roughly 13% as singletons. What was sequenced was blood. The source is a woman younger than 30 with Graves' hyperthyroidism. The rearrangement joins TRBV11-2 to TRBJ2-7; a weak D match, TRBD1 (5 bases). The CDR3 loop is CASSRDFQGEQYF. The CDR3 DNA is TGTGCCAGCAGTCGAGACTTCCAGGGCGAGCAGTACTTC. The complete variable domain, with remaining parts taken from reference TRBV11-2 and TRBJ2-7, reads EAGVAQSPRYKIIEKRQSVAFWCNPISGHATLYWYQQILGQGPKLLIQFQNNGVVDDSQLPKDRFSAERLKGVDSTLKIQPAKLEDSAVYLCASSRDFQGEQYFGPGTRLTVT.